This T cell receptor beta chain was obtained from a study of metastatic and nonmetastatic thyroid tumors. The study's findings and limits: Patients with malignant thyroid tumors reportedly had significantly higher TCR beta diversity than those with benign nodules, in blood and tumor.

This clone was counted only a few times. Its specificity is unknown. One end of the junction fails to match germline, which may point to a read error. The CDR3 sequence is 15 residues long. Germline CDR1 reads KGHDR; CDR2 reads SFDVKD. How the authors handled the data: Clinicopathological groups of papillary thyroid cancer showed CDR3 differences that were used to build a distant-metastasis classifier. TCRdb re-clonotyped the PCR reads through MiXCR. The V and J calls reflect TCRdb's pipeline rather than the authors' work. The sample includes roughly 20,000 clones, around 29% of them seen just once. Thyroid surgery took place with no prior treatment in any patient.

This TCR derives from a female donor with papillary thyroid cancer or a benign thyroid nodule (not recorded which). Some clones in this sample may be carry-over from other donors' samples. Sequencing used blood. The genes are TRBV24-1 and TRBJ2-3; D perhaps matches TRBD2 (5 bases). CDR3 sequence (DNA): TGTGCCACCAGTTGGCGGGTAGCGTTAAAAGATACACAGTATTTT. Encoded protein: CATSWRVALKDTQYF.